This T cell receptor beta chain came from a study of OX40 agonist ivuxolimab in advanced cancers. General study results and limits: Both blood CD4+ and CD8+ T cells showed clonal growth by week 6 at 0.1 to 3.0 mg/kg. Low levels of normalized T-cell clonal expansion also appeared in some nonresponders. In general, CD8+ T cells held more expanded clones than CD4+ did, on average.

TCRdb's table, derived via immunoSEQ multiplex PCR, lists solely in-frame clones and lacks some. The data hold approximately 15,000 clones, with roughly 92% observed a single time. Comments on this clone: Antigen specificity is unknown.

The CDR3 totals 14 residues. The V gene lost 7 bases and the J gene lost 3 bases, with 15 bases spanning the gap. The V gene's germline CDR1 is SGHAT and CDR2 FQNNGV. The sample in question was CD4+ or CD8+ T cells sorted from blood, obtained in a trial of the OX40 agonist ivuxolimab. The TCR comes from an adult with an advanced solid tumor such as melanoma, head and neck, liver or kidney cancer. The rearrangement joins TRBV11-2 to TRBJ1-1; D is undetermined. This CDR3 reads CASTLGPSDTEAFF. CDR3 sequence (DNA): TGTGCCAGCACGCTAGGGCCGTCGGACACTGAAGCTTTCTTT.